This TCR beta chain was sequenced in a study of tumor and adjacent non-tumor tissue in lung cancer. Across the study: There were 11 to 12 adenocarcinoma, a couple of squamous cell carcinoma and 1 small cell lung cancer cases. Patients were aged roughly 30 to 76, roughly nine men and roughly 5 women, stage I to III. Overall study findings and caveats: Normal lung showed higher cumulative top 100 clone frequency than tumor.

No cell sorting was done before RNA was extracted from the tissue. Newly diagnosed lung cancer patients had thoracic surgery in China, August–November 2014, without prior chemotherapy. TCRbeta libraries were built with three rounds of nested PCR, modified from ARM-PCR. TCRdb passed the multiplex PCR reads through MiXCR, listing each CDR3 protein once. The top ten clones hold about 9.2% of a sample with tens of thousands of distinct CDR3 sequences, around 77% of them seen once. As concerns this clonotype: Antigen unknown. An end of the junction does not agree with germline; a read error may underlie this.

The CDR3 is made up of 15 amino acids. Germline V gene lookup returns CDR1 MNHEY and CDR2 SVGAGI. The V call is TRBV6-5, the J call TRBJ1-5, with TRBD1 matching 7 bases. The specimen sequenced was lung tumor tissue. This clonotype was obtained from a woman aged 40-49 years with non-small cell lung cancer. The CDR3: CASSYTAGGDQPQRF. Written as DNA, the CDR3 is TGTGCCAGCAGTTACACGGCAGGGGGGGATCAGCCCCAGCGTTTT.